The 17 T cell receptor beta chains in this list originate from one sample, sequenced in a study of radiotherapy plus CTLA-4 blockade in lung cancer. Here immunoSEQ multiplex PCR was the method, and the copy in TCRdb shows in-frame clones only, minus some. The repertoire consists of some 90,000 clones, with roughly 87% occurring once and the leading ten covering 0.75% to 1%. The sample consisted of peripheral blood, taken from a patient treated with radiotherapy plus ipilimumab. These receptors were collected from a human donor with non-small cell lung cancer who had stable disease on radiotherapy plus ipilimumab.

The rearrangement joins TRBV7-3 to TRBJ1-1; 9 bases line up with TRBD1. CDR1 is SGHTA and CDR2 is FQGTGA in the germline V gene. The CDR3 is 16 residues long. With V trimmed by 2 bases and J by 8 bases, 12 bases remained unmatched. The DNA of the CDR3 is TGTGCCAGCAGCTTAGACGGGACAGGGACTGCCAGAGAAGCTTTCTTT. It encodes CASSLDGTGTAREAFF.

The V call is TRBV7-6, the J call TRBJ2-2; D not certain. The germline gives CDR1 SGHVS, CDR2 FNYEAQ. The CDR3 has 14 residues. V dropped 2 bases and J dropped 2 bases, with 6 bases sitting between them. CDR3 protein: CASSLSGNTGELFF. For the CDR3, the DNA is TGTGCCAGCAGCTTATCCGGCAACACCGGGGAGCTGTTTTTT. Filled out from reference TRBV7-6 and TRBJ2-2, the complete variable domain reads GAGVSQSPRYKVTKRGQDVALRCDPISGHVSLYWYRQALGQGPEFLTYFNYEAQQDKSGLPNDRFSAERPEGSISTLTIQRTEQRDSAMYRCASSLSGNTGELFFGEGSRLTVL.

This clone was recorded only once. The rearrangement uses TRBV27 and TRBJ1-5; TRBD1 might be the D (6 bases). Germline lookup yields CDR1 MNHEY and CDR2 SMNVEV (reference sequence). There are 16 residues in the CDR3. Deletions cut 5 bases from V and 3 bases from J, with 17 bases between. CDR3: CASSPRGRGNNQPQHF. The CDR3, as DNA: TGTGCCAGCAGTCCCCGGGGGAGGGGGAACAATCAGCCCCAGCATTTT.

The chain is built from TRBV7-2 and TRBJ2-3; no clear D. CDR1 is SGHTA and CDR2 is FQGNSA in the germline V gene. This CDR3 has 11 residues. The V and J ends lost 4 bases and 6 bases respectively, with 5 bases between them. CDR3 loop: CASSSLDTQYF. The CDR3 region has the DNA TGTGCCAGCAGCTCCTTGGATACGCAGTATTTT.

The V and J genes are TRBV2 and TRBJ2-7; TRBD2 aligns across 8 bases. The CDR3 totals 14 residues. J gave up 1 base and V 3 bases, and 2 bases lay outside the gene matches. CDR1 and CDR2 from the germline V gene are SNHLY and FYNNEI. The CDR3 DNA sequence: TGTGCCAGCAGTGACGCGGGGGGTTCCTACGAGCAGTACTTC. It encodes CASSDAGGSYEQYF.

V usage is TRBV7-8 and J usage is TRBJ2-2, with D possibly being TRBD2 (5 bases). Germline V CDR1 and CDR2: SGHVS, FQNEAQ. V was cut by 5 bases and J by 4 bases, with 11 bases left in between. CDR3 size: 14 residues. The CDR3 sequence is CASSPGLTTGELFF. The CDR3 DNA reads TGTGCCAGCAGCCCAGGACTCACCACCGGGGAGCTGTTTTTT.

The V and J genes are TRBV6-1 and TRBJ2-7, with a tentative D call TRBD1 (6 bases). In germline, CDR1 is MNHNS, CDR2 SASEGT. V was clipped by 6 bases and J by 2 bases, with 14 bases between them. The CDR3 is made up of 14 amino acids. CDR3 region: CASSVRDTTYEQYF. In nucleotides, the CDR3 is TGTGCCAGCAGCGTCAGGGACACTACCTACGAGCAGTACTTC.

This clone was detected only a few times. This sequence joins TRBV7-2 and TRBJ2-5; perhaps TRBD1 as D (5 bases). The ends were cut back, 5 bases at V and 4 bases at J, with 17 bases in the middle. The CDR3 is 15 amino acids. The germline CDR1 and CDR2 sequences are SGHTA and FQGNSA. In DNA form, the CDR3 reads TGTGCCAGCAGCAATGGCAGGGTAGTAGGAGAGACCCAGTACTTC. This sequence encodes CASSNGRVVGETQYF.

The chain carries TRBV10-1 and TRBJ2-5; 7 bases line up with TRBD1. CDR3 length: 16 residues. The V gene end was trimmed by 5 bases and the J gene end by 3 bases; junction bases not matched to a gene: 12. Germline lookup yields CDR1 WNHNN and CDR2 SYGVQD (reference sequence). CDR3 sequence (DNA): TGCGCCAGCAGTTCGCACCAGGCAGGGGGTGAAGAGACCCAGTACTTC. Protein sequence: CASSSHQAGGEETQYF.

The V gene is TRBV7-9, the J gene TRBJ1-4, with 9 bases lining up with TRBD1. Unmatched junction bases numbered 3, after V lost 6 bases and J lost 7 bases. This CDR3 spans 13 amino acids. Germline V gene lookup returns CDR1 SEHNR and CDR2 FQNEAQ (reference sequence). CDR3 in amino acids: CASRQGAIEKLFF. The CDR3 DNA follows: TGTGCCAGCAGACAGGGGGCGATTGAAAAACTGTTTTTT.

CDR3 DNA: TGTGCCAGCAGCTTACTCGGACAGGGGGATGAGCAGTTCTTC. Translating it yields CASSLLGQGDEQFF. J is TRBJ2-1 and V is TRBV5-6, with TRBD1 identical over 10 bases. With V trimmed by 2 bases and J by 8 bases, 4 bases remained unmatched. This CDR3 contains 14 residues. CDR1 and CDR2 from the germline V gene are SGHDT and YYEEEE.

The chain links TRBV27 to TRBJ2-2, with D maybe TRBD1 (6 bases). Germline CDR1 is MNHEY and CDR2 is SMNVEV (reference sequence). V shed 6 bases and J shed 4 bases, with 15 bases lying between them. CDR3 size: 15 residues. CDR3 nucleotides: TGTGCCAGCAGACGATTGGACAGCCGCACCGGGGAGCTGTTTTTT. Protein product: CASRRLDSRTGELFF.

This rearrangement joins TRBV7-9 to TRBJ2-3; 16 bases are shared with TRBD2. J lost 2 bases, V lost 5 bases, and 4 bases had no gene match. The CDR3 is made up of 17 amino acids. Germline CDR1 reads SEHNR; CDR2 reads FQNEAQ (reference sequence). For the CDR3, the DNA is TGTGCCAGCAGCCCGGGACTAGCGGGGGGGCTCACAGATACGCAGTATTTT. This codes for CASSPGLAGGLTDTQYF.

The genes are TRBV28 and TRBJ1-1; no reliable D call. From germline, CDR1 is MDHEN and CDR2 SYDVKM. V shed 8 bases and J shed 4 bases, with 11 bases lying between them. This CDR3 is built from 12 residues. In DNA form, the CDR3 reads TGTGCCAGCCAGCGAGAGCCCACTGAAGCTTTCTTT. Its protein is CASQREPTEAFF. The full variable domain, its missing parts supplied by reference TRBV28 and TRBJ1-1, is DVKVTQSSRYLVKRTGEKVFLECVQDMDHENMFWYRQDPGLGLRLIYFSYDVKMKEKGDIPEGYSVSREKKERFSLILESASTNQTSMYLCASQREPTEAFFGQGTRLTVV.

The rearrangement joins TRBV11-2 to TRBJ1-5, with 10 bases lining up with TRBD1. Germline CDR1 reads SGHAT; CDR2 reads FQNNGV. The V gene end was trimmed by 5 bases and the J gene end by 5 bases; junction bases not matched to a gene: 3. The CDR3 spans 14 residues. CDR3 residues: CASSADRGDQPQHF. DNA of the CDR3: TGTGCCAGCAGCGCGGACAGGGGGGATCAGCCCCAGCATTTT. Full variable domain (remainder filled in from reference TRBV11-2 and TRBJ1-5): EAGVAQSPRYKIIEKRQSVAFWCNPISGHATLYWYQQILGQGPKLLIQFQNNGVVDDSQLPKDRFSAERLKGVDSTLKIQPAKLEDSAVYLCASSADRGDQPQHFGDGTRLSIL.

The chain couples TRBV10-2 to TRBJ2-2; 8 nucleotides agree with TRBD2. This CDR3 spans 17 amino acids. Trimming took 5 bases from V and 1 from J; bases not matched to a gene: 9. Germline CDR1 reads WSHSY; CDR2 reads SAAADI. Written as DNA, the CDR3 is TGCGCCAGCAGTTTGTCCAGCGGGAGACTGAACACCGGGGAGCTGTTTTTT. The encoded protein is CASSLSSGRLNTGELFF.

The CDR3 here is CASSLLGQGLQGYTF. In DNA form, the CDR3 reads TGTGCCAGCAGCTTACTAGGACAGGGGCTTCAGGGCTACACCTTC. The rearrangement joins TRBV7-8 to TRBJ1-2; 9 bases agree with TRBD1. The CDR3 has 15 residues. Germline lookup yields CDR1 SGHVS and CDR2 FQNEAQ. With 2 bases clipped from V and 8 bases from J, the junction kept 9 bases outside the gene matches.